Presented here are 31 T cell receptor beta chains from one specimen sequenced in a study of CD8 T cells in Susac syndrome (dated by TCRdb to the late 2010s). The method was the immunoSEQ multiplex PCR assay. RNA was extracted using the RNeasy kit, and about 0.5 to 1 microgram was reverse transcribed with random hexamers. TCRdb applied fastp at Q25 and MiXCR to the public reads, then kept only in-frame beta chains. Each record represents a unique CDR3 protein, reported with the most common genes and DNA among its rows. The sample table lists about 150,000 distinct CDR3 sequences, approximately 90% of them with a count of one. The ten largest make up approximately 0.082% of the sample. Sequencing was carried out using CD4+ T cells from PBMCs. The receptors originated from a human donor in good health.

V is TRBV12-3 or TRBV12-4 and J is TRBJ2-5, with 11 bases lining up with TRBD1. This CDR3 is 16 amino acids long. J lost 3 bases, V lost 5 bases, and 8 bases had no gene match. The CDR3 sequence: CASSMYGTGGEETQYF. CDR3 sequence (DNA): TGTGCCAGCAGTATGTACGGGACAGGGGGAGAAGAGACCCAGTACTTC.

V is TRBV30 and J is TRBJ1-2; D remains ambiguous. In germline, CDR1 is GTSNPN, CDR2 SVGIG (reference sequence). CDR3 length: 12 amino acids. Between the trimmed V and J ends, which lost 1 base and 5 bases, there was a span of 8 bases. CDR3 in amino acids: CAWSARLYGYTF. DNA for the CDR3: TGTGCCTGGAGTGCCCGGCTATATGGCTACACCTTC.

The rearrangement joins TRBV28 to TRBJ1-2; tentatively, D is TRBD1 (6 bases). V was pared by 1 base and J by 8 bases, with 14 bases between. Germline V gene sequence: CDR1 MDHEN, CDR2 SYDVKM. CDR3 length equals 14 residues. This chain's CDR3 is CASSLFPRGGGYTF. The CDR3 DNA sequence: TGTGCCAGCAGTTTATTCCCCAGGGGTGGCGGCTACACCTTC.

The chain joins TRBV29-1 to TRBJ2-3; TRBD1 might be the D (7 bases). The ends were cut back, 1 base at V and 5 bases at J, with 16 bases in the middle. Germline-derived CDR1 and CDR2 are SQVTM and ANQGSEA. The CDR3 sequence is 15 residues long. The CDR3 is CSVEGQGGVGDTQYF. CDR3 sequence (DNA): TGCAGCGTTGAAGGACAGGGAGGCGTAGGAGATACGCAGTATTTT.

This sequence joins TRBV5-1 and TRBJ2-5, with 7 bases fitting TRBD2. The CDR3 is 18 amino acids. The germline gives CDR1 SGHRS, CDR2 YFSETQ. V lost 0 bases and J lost 4; bases outside the gene matches: 15. The CDR3 sequence: CASSLAWPSGPRIETQYF. DNA for the CDR3: TGCGCCAGCAGCTTGGCCTGGCCTAGCGGCCCCAGGATAGAGACCCAGTACTTC.

The chain recombines TRBV7-2 with TRBJ2-7; D gene ambiguous. The CDR3 has 13 residues. The V and J ends lost 5 bases and 7 bases respectively, with 15 bases between them. In germline, CDR1 is SGHTA, CDR2 FQGNSA. The CDR3 sequence is CASSLWTPKEQYF. CDR3 DNA sequence: TGTGCCAGCAGCCTTTGGACCCCGAAGGAGCAGTACTTC. Full variable domain (rest looked up from reference TRBV7-2 and TRBJ2-7): GAGVSQSPSNKVTEKGKDVELRCDPISGHTALYWYRQSLGQGLEFLIYFQGNSAPDKSGLPSDRFSAERTGGSVSTLTIQRTQQEDSAVYLCASSLWTPKEQYFGPGTRLTVT.

V gene TRBV28 combines with J gene TRBJ2-7; no clear D. Trimming cost V 5 bases and J 2 bases, with 4 bases left between them. Germline values: CDR1 MDHEN, CDR2 SYDVKM. This CDR3 comprises 11 residues. Here the CDR3 reads CASSITYEQYF. The CDR3 bases are TGTGCCAGCAGTATTACCTACGAGCAGTACTTC.

This chain uses TRBV30 with TRBJ2-7; tentatively, D is TRBD1 (5 bases). CDR3 size: 13 residues. CDR1 GTSNPN and CDR2 SVGIG come from the germline V gene (reference sequence). V was pared by 1 base and J by 6 bases, with 13 bases between. The CDR3 here is CAWSETAKSEQYF. The CDR3 DNA reads as TGTGCCTGGAGTGAGACAGCTAAAAGCGAGCAGTACTTC.

V usage is TRBV12-3 or TRBV12-4 and J usage is TRBJ2-4, with D possibly TRBD2 on 5 matching bases. This CDR3 is built from 14 residues. With 1 base removed from V and 5 bases from J, the gap between germline ends came to 9 bases. The CDR3 DNA reads TGTGCCAGCAGTTTAGTCCTCGGGGAAAACATTCAGTACTTC. It encodes CASSLVLGENIQYF.

This chain connects TRBV28 to TRBJ2-7; a possible D gene is TRBD1 (6 bases). Trimming removed 3 bases from V and 3 bases from J, with 12 bases in between. The CDR3 contains 14 residues. Germline CDR1 is MDHEN and CDR2 is SYDVKM. DNA for the CDR3: TGTGCCAGCAGTTTCCCACAGGGCAACTACGAGCAGTACTTC. The encoded protein is CASSFPQGNYEQYF.

The V call is TRBV29-1, the J call TRBJ2-3; TRBD1 matches at 7 bases. V shed 7 bases and J 4 bases; nucleotides not matched to a gene: 8. The V gene's germline CDR1 is SQVTM and CDR2 ANQGSEA. The CDR3 has 13 amino acids. The CDR3 DNA is TGCAGCGCGAGGGGGCAAGGGGCAGATACGCAGTATTTT. Translating it yields CSARGQGADTQYF.

The chain carries TRBV7-2 and TRBJ1-1; D is unclear. Germline V lookup: CDR1 SGHTA, CDR2 FQGNSA. The germline V and J ends were trimmed by 1 base and 0 bases, with 9 bases remaining between them. This CDR3 contains 15 residues. CDR3 coding DNA: TGTGCCAGCAGCTTAGTGACGACCATGAACACTGAAGCTTTCTTT. Protein: CASSLVTTMNTEAFF.

J is TRBJ2-7 and V is TRBV6-5; D ambiguous. Trimming removed 2 bases from V and 5 bases from J, with 16 bases in between. The CDR3 is made up of 15 amino acids. Germline CDR1 MNHEY, CDR2 SVGAGI. CDR3 region: CASSYSFLNLHEQYF. The CDR3, as DNA: TGTGCCAGCAGTTACAGTTTCCTGAATCTTCACGAGCAGTACTTC.

This clonotype was found once. The J gene is TRBJ2-3, the V gene TRBV12-5; 8 nucleotides line up with TRBD1. This CDR3 is 15 amino acids long. V lost 2 bases to trimming and J lost 4 bases; unmatched junction nucleotides: 5. The germline V gene has CDR1 LGHNT and CDR2 FRNRAP. CDR3 sequence reads: CASGLMAGGADTQYF. The CDR3 region has the DNA TGTGCTAGTGGTTTGATGGCAGGGGGCGCAGATACGCAGTATTTT. The full variable domain, its missing parts supplied by reference TRBV12-5 and TRBJ2-3, is DARVTQTPRHKVTEMGQEVTMRCQPILGHNTVFWYRQTMMQGLELLAYFRNRAPLDDSGMPKDRFSAEMPDATLATLKIQPSEPRDSAVYFCASGLMAGGADTQYFGPGTRLTVL.

J is TRBJ2-3 and V is TRBV30; D remains ambiguous. The germline V and J ends were trimmed by 1 base and 8 bases, with 7 bases remaining between them. CDR1 is GTSNPN and CDR2 is SVGIG in the germline V gene (reference sequence). CDR3 length equals 11 residues. Written as DNA, the CDR3 is TGTGCCTGGAGTGGTCTCGCTACGCAGTATTTT. Amino acids: CAWSGLATQYF.

V usage is TRBV5-1 and J usage is TRBJ2-1; 7 bases are a match to TRBD2. This CDR3 contains 16 residues. Germline V gene sequence: CDR1 SGHRS, CDR2 YFSETQ. After removal of 4 bases from V and 2 bases from J, the junction contained 9 bases not matched to a gene. As DNA, the CDR3 is TGCGCCAGCAGCACTACTAGCGATGAGCCCTACAATGAGCAGTTCTTC. It translates to CASSTTSDEPYNEQFF.

The chain recombines TRBV28 with TRBJ2-7; tentative D call: TRBD1 (5 bases). The V end was cut by 3 bases, the J end by 2 bases, with 11 bases between. CDR1 MDHEN and CDR2 SYDVKM come from the germline V gene. This CDR3 spans 14 amino acids. This CDR3 reads CASSLEGHTYEQYF. Here the CDR3 DNA reads TGTGCCAGCAGTTTGGAAGGACACACCTACGAGCAGTACTTC.

The chain joins TRBV5-6 to TRBJ1-5, with TRBD1 as a possible D gene (5 bases). In germline, CDR1 is SGHDT, CDR2 YYEEEE. The CDR3 runs 14 residues. With 6 bases removed from V and 2 bases from J, the gap between germline ends came to 12 bases. In DNA, the CDR3 is TGTGCCAGCACCGGTGGGGCTGGCAATCAGCCCCAGCATTTT. It translates to CASTGGAGNQPQHF.

This clonotype was counted a single time. The chain couples TRBV7-9 to TRBJ2-2; D not certain. With 6 bases removed from V and 1 base from J, the gap between germline ends came to 12 bases. Germline CDR1 SEHNR, CDR2 FQNEAQ (reference sequence). There are 15 residues in the CDR3. Written as DNA, the CDR3 is TGTGCCAGCAGACCACCCCCCGGGAACACCGGGGAGCTGTTTTTT. Translated: CASRPPPGNTGELFF.

The chain couples TRBV20-1 to TRBJ2-7, with 10 bases lining up with TRBD2. Germline loops: CDR1 DFQATT, CDR2 SNEGSKA (reference sequence). The V segment lost 5 bases and the J segment 5 bases; nucleotides outside the gene matches: 9. The CDR3 has 14 residues. CDR3 sequence: CSASKAGGKDEQYF. The CDR3 DNA sequence: TGCAGTGCTTCCAAAGCGGGAGGGAAAGACGAGCAGTACTTC.

The rearrangement links TRBV28 to TRBJ2-3; 7 nucleotides align to TRBD2. The germline gives CDR1 MDHEN, CDR2 SYDVKM. This CDR3 is 14 amino acids long. The J segment lost 1 base and the V segment lost 8 bases, leaving 6 bases of the junction unmatched. CDR3 sequence (DNA): TGTGCCAGCGGCCTGGGGGGGGGCACAGATACGCAGTATTTT. Translated, it gives CASGLGGGTDTQYF.

The chain couples TRBV12-3 or TRBV12-4 to TRBJ2-3; D is unresolved. The V end lost 6 bases, the J end lost 3 bases, and 16 bases lay between the germline ends. CDR3 length equals 15 residues. The CDR3 DNA reads as TGTGCCAGCAGCCCTGCCCAAGGGTGGACAGATACGCAGTATTTT. Protein sequence: CASSPAQGWTDTQYF.

This rearrangement joins TRBV23-1 to TRBJ1-2, with a weak D call TRBD1 (5 bases). TRBV23-1 is filed as an ORF, its function uncertain. The CDR3 sequence is 17 residues long. Trimming stripped 3 bases from V and 7 bases from J, with 24 bases between. The CDR3, as DNA: TGCGCCAGCAGTCACTCCGGGGCCTCACCCCGCCCGTGTGGCTACACCTTC. It codes for CASSHSGASPRPCGYTF.

This chain joins TRBV29-1 and TRBJ1-6; the match to TRBD1 covers 7 bases. The CDR3 length is 15 residues. Germline lookup yields CDR1 SQVTM and CDR2 ANQGSEA. Losses at the gene ends were 7 bases for V and 0 bases for J; bases not matched to a gene: 6. The DNA of the CDR3 is TGCAGCGCAAAGACAGGGAGCTCCTATAATTCACCCCTCCACTTT. Translating it yields CSAKTGSSYNSPLHF.

This chain connects TRBV20-1 to TRBJ1-6; possible D gene TRBD1, 6 bases. Germline V lookup: CDR1 DFQATT, CDR2 SNEGSKA (reference sequence). V lost 0 bases, J lost 7 bases, and 10 bases lay in between. The CDR3 has 14 amino acids. DNA for the CDR3: TGCAGTGCTAGAGATTCGACAGGCAATTCACCCCTCCACTTT. It yields the protein CSARDSTGNSPLHF.

CDR3 amino acids: CASSYFDRGLRQPQHF. CDR3 nucleotides: TGTGCCAGCAGTTACTTCGACAGGGGGCTACGTCAGCCCCAGCATTTT. This chain uses TRBV6-2 or TRBV6-3 with TRBJ1-5, with TRBD1 identical over 10 bases. The V and J ends lost 1 base and 6 bases, in that order; junction bases with no gene match: 6. Per the germline V gene, CDR1 is MNHEY and CDR2 is SVGEGT. This CDR3 has 16 residues.

This clonotype was counted only a few times. V is TRBV7-3 and J is TRBJ2-7; a weak D match, TRBD2 (5 bases). Trimming left V 2 bases short and J 0 bases short, with 5 bases between. Germline V gives CDR1 SGHTA, CDR2 FQGTGA. The CDR3 runs 13 residues. CDR3 sequence reads: CASSLGLSYEQYF. CDR3 in DNA: TGTGCCAGCAGCTTAGGACTCTCCTACGAGCAGTACTTC.

This clonotype was detected once. The chain combines TRBV5-1 with TRBJ2-2; 8 nucleotides agree with TRBD1. CDR3 length equals 14 residues. Germline-derived CDR1 and CDR2 are SGHRS and YFSETQ. J lost 8 bases, V lost 4 bases, and 7 bases had no gene match. The CDR3 region has the DNA TGCGCCAGCAGCGACCAGGGGGCGCCTGGGGAGCTGTTTTTT. Its protein is CASSDQGAPGELFF. The full variable domain, with the rest looked up from reference TRBV5-1 and TRBJ2-2, is KAGVTQTPRYLIKTRGQQVTLSCSPISGHRSVSWYQQTPGQGLQFLFEYFSETQRNKGNFPGRFSGRQFSNSRSEMNVSTLELGDSALYLCASSDQGAPGELFFGEGSRLTVL.

This chain joins TRBV6-5 and TRBJ2-7, with D perhaps matching TRBD1 (6 bases). CDR1 is MNHEY and CDR2 is SVGAGI in the germline V gene. Between the trimmed V and J ends, which lost 5 bases and 1 base, there was a span of 15 bases. The CDR3 has 15 residues. The CDR3 nucleotides read TGTGCCAGCAGTCCGCGACTGGGGGCGTCCTACGAGCAGTACTTC. It translates to CASSPRLGASYEQYF.

The rearrangement links TRBV28 to TRBJ2-1; no clear D gene. Germline lookup yields CDR1 MDHEN and CDR2 SYDVKM. The V gene lost 5 bases and the J gene lost 7 bases, with 9 bases spanning the gap. The CDR3 extends over 12 amino acids. As DNA, the CDR3 is TGTGCCAGCAGTGAAATAGTTAATGAGCAGTTCTTC. This encodes CASSEIVNEQFF.

This clonotype was observed once. This CDR3 is CASSDYRTTEQFF. The CDR3 DNA sequence: TGTGCCAGCAGTGATTACAGGACAACTGAGCAGTTCTTC. The chain carries TRBV2 and TRBJ2-1, with D tentatively TRBD1 (5 bases). V lost 3 bases to trimming and J lost 9 bases, with 12 bases between them. Germline V CDR1 and CDR2: SNHLY, FYNNEI. The CDR3 covers 13 residues.